This T cell receptor beta chain was sequenced during a study of blood T cell repertoires in COVID-19. Overall study: T cells, B-cell-depleted T cells, or PBMCs supplied cDNA or gDNA.

V dropped 7 bases and J dropped 3; count of bases not matched to a gene: 6. This CDR3 region has 14 residues. Germline values: CDR1 MDHEN, CDR2 SYDVKM. Using immunoSEQ multiplex PCR, the repertoire was profiled, and TCRdb retains in-frame clones only, with some absent. Of over 70,000 clones listed, roughly 85% were seen once; the top ten hold 10% to 11%. The sequenced sample was peripheral blood. The clonotype comes from a man aged 55 to 70 with COVID-19, enrolled during active disease. This chain uses TRBV28 with TRBJ1-5; 7 bases align to TRBD1. This chain's CDR3 is CASTQTGNNQPQHF. For the CDR3, the DNA is TGTGCCAGCACCCAGACAGGGAACAATCAGCCCCAGCATTTT.